This TCR beta chain was obtained from a study of blood T cell repertoires in COVID-19. This table comes from immunoSEQ multiplex PCR, and its TCRdb copy is limited to in-frame clones, with some not included. Among about 270,000 clones, about four fifths were seen once, and the ten largest hold 2.5% to 3.5%. Germline V gene data show CDR1 as SGHTA and CDR2 as FQGNSA. The CDR3 has 13 residues. V was clipped by 4 bases and J by 3 bases, with 9 bases between them. This clone was recorded a few times. The sample consisted of peripheral blood. This chain joins TRBV7-2 and TRBJ1-2, with D perhaps matching TRBD1 (5 bases). The TCR originated in a woman between 18 and 29 years old with acute or convalescent COVID-19. The CDR3 nucleotides read TGTGCCAGCAGCTATGTCAGGGACTATGGCTACACCTTC. It yields the protein CASSYVRDYGYTF.